Listed below are T cell receptor beta chains from one sample, sequenced in a study of blood T cells in healthy people across ages. MiXCR was run by TCRdb on the 5' RACE reads, yielding one entry per CDR3 protein. Of about 560,000 distinct CDR3 sequences in the sample, over 25% were seen once. These same records also appear under a second study, on T cells of mothers and their children.

Material: blood. The receptors were sampled from a boy younger than 10 in good health. Each CDR3 is given with its conserved first and last residue. A D gene is named only where the DNA matches it firmly. Clone size is shown for a subset of rows, as once, few, many or a class of expanded clone.

V,size,J,D,DNA,CDR3
TRBV6-1,NA,TRBJ2-1,NA,TGTGCCAGCAGTGAAGCAACCGCGCTCCTGTTCTTC,CASSEATALLFF
TRBV27,NA,TRBJ2-2,NA,TGTGCCAGCAGTCCCCAGCCCTCGGGGACCGGGGAGCTGTTTTTT,CASSPQPSGTGELFF
TRBV3-1,NA,TRBJ1-2,TRBD1,TGTGCCAGCAGCCAAGTAGGAGGCACAGGGGGCTTAGTTGGCTACACCTTC,CASSQVGGTGGLVGYTF
TRBV7-9,NA,TRBJ2-5,NA,TGTGCCAGCAGCGTCGGGTTCCCAGAGAGGACCCAGTACTTC,CASSVGFPERTQYF
TRBV12-3/TRBV12-4,NA,TRBJ2-5,NA,TGTGCCAGCAGTTTCAGTGGTCGAGGACCAGAGACCCAGTACTTC,CASSFSGRGPETQYF
TRBV9,NA,TRBJ2-1,NA,TGTGCCAGCAGCGTAGTAGCGGCCCAAAAATACAATGAGCAGTTCTTC,CASSVVAAQKYNEQFF
TRBV10-3,many,TRBJ2-7,NA,TGTGCCATCAGTGCGCGCAGGGGCGAGCAGTACTTC,CAISARRGEQYF
TRBV28,NA,TRBJ2-4,NA,TGTGCCAGCAGTCCCGACCAGAACATTCAGTACTTC,CASSPDQNIQYF
TRBV5-1,NA,TRBJ2-3,NA,TGCGCCAGCAGCGGAGGGACAGTCACAGATACGCAGTATTTT,CASSGGTVTDTQYF
TRBV27,few,TRBJ2-4,TRBD2,TGTGCCAGCAGTTTACGGGGGGGCCCCTTAGCCAAAAACATTCAGTACTTC,CASSLRGGPLAKNIQYF
TRBV6-5,NA,TRBJ2-1,TRBD2,TGTGCCAGCCCCGACGGGTCCGGGAGGACCTACAATGAGCAGTTCTTC,CASPDGSGRTYNEQFF